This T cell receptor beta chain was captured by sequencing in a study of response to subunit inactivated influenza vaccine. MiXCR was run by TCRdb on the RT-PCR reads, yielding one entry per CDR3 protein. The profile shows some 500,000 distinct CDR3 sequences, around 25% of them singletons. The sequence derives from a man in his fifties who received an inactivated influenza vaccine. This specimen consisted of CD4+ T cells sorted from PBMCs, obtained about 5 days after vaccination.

The DNA of the CDR3 is TGTGCCAGCAGCCCAAATTTCGAAACTGGCTCTTCACCCCTCCACTTT. Translated, it gives CASSPNFETGSSPLHF. V gene TRBV7-9 combines with J gene TRBJ1-6; D call uncertain. In germline, CDR1 is SEHNR, CDR2 FQNEAQ (reference sequence). The CDR3 runs to 16 residues. V lost 5 bases, J lost 9 bases, and 20 bases lay in between. The variable domain in full, with the rest retrieved from reference TRBV7-9 and TRBJ1-6, is DTGVSQNPRHKITKRGQNVTFRCDPISEHNRLYWYRQTLGQGPEFLTYFQNEAQLEKSRLLSDRFSAERPKGSFSTLEIQRTEQGDSAMYLCASSPNFETGSSPLHFGNGTRLTVT.